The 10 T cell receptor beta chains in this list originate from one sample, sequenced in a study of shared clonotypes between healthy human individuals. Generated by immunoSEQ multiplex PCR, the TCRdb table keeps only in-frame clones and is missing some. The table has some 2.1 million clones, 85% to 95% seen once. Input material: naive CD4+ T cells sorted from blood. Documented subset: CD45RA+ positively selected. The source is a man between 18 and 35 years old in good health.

This CDR3 is CASSPGLPPNEQFF. Written as DNA, the CDR3 is TGTGCCAGCTCCCCGGGACTCCCCCCTAATGAGCAGTTCTTC. V gene TRBV18 combines with J gene TRBJ2-1, with D perhaps matching TRBD2 (6 bases). There are 14 residues in the CDR3. Trimming left V 6 bases short and J 7 bases short, with 16 bases between. Germline V CDR1 and CDR2: KGHSH, LQKENI.

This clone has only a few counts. The CDR3 protein is CASSDGESPLHF. The DNA for the CDR3 is TGTGCCAGCAGTGACGGCGAATCACCCCTCCACTTT. The chain carries TRBV6-4 and TRBJ1-6; D ambiguous. V lost 2 bases and J lost 10, with 6 bases in between. CDR3 length: 12 amino acids. Germline CDR1 MRHNA, CDR2 SNTAGT.

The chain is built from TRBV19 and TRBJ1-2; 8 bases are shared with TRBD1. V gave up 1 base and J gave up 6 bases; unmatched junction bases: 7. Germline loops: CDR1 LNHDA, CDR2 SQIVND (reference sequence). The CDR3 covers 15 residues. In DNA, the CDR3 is TGTGCCAGTAGTATAGGACAGGGGAAAGGGGATGGCTACACCTTC. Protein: CASSIGQGKGDGYTF.

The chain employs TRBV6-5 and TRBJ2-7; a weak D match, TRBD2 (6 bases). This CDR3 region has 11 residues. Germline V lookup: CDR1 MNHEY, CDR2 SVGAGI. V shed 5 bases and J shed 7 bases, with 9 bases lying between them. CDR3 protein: CASSKGLEQYF. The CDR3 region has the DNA TGTGCCAGCAGTAAAGGACTAGAGCAGTACTTC.

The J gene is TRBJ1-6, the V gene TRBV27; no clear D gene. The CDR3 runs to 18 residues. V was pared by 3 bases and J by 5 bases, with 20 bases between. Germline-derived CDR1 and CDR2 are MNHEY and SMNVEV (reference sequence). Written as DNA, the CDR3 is TGTGCCAGCAGTTTGCGACATCCTATTCTTGGCGATAATTCACCCCTCCACTTT. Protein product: CASSLRHPILGDNSPLHF.

CDR3 in DNA: TGTGCCAGCAGCTTTTCCGGGACAGGGACCTACGAGCAGTACTTC. This encodes CASSFSGTGTYEQYF. This chain links TRBV7-2 with TRBJ2-7; 9 nucleotides match TRBD1. Looked up from germline, CDR1 is SGHTA and CDR2 is FQGNSA. Germline trimming cut 3 bases from V and 2 bases from J; bases unmatched to any gene: 5. The CDR3 is 15 amino acids.

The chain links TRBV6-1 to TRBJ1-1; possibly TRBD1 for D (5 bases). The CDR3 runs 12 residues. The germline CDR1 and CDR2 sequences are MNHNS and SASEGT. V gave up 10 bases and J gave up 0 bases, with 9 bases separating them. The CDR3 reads CATDTLNTEAFF. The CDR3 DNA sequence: TGTGCCACGGACACCTTGAACACTGAAGCTTTCTTT.

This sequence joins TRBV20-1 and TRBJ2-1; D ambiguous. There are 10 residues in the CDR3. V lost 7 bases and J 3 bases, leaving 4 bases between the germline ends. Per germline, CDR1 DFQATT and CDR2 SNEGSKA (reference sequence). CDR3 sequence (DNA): TGCAGTGTTGACTACAATGAGCAGTTCTTC. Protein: CSVDYNEQFF.

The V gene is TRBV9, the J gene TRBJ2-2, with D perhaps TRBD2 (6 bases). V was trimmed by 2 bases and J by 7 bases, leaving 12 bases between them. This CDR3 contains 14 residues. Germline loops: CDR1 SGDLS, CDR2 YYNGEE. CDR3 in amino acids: CASSVGRLIGELFF. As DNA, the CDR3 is TGTGCCAGCAGCGTGGGGAGGCTTATCGGGGAGCTGTTTTTT.

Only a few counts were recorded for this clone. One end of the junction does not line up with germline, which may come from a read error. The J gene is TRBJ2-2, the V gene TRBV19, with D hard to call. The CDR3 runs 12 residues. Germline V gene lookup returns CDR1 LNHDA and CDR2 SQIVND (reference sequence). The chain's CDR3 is CASTPNTGELFF. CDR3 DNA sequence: TGTGCCAGTACCCCGAATACCGGGGAGCTGTTTTTT.